This TCR beta chain was sequenced for a study of CD8 T cells in ankylosing spondylitis. Remarks on this clonotype: The target antigen is unknown.

Overall study results and limits: Disease-linked clones displayed a CD8+ phenotype and appeared relatively rarely in peripheral blood. The clones that were linked to disease were reported to be significantly enriched in matched synovial fluid samples from ankylosing spondylitis patients.

There are 15 residues in the CDR3. Trimming removed 4 bases at V and 0 bases at J, with 12 bases between. The germline V gene has CDR1 MDHEN and CDR2 SYDVKM. By quantitative 5'-RACE with molecular barcodes, the TCR beta libraries were made. TCRdb re-analysed the 5' RACE reads in MiXCR, keeping a single row per CDR3 protein. The sample yields approximately 350,000 distinct CDR3 sequences, 20% to 25% seen once. The sequenced sample was blood, either unsorted or a sorted T cell fraction (not recorded which). J is TRBJ1-1 and V is TRBV28; D ambiguous. The sequence came from a male donor with ankylosing spondylitis or in good health (not recorded which). For the CDR3, the DNA is TGTGCCAGCAGTTCCCAAACGGACCTGAACACTGAAGCTTTCTTT. Translated, it gives CASSSQTDLNTEAFF. Full variable domain (missing parts from reference TRBV28 and TRBJ1-1): DVKVTQSSRYLVKRTGEKVFLECVQDMDHENMFWYRQDPGLGLRLIYFSYDVKMKEKGDIPEGYSVSREKKERFSLILESASTNQTSMYLCASSSQTDLNTEAFFGQGTRLTVV.